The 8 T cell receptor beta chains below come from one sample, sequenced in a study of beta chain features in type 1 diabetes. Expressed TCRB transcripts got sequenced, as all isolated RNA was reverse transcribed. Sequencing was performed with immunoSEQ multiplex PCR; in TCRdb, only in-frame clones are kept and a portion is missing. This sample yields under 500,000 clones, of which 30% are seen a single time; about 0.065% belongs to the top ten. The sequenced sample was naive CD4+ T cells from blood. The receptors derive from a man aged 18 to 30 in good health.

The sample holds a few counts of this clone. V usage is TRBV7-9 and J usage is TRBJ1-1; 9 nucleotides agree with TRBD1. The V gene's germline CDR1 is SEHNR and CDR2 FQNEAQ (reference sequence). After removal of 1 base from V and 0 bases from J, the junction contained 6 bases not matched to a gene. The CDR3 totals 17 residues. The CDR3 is CASSLVRTGALNTEAFF. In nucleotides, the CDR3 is TGTGCCAGCAGCTTAGTACGGACAGGGGCGTTGAACACTGAAGCTTTCTTT.

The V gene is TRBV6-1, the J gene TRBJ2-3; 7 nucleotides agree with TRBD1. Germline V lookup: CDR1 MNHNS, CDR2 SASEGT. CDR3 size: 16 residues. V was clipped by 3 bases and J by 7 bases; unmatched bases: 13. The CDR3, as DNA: TGTGCCAGCAGTGATGACCCAGGGGGTTGGCGGAATACGCAGTATTTT. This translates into CASSDDPGGWRNTQYF.

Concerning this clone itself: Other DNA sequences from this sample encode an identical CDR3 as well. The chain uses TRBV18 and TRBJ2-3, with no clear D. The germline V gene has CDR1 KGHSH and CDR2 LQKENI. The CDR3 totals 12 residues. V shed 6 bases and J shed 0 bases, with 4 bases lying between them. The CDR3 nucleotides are TGTGCCAGCTCCCTCAGCACAGATACGCAGTATTTT. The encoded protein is CASSLSTDTQYF.

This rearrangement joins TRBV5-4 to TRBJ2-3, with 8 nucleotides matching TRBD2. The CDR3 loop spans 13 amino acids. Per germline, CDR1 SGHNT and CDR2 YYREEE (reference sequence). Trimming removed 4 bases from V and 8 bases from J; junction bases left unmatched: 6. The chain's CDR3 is CASSLSGGATQYF. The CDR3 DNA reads TGTGCCAGCAGCCTTTCCGGGGGGGCTACGCAGTATTTT.

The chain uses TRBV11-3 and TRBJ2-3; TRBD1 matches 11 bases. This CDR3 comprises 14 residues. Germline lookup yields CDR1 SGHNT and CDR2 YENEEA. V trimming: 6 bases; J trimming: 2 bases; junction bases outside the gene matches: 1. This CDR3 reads CASSGQGATDTQYF. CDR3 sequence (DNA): TGTGCCAGCAGTGGACAGGGGGCCACAGATACGCAGTATTTT.

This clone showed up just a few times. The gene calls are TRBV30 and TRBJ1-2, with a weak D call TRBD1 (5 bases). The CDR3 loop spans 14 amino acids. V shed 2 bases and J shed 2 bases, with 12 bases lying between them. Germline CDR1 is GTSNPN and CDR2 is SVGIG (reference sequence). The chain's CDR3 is CAWSSVTVNYGYTF. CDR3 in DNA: TGTGCCTGGAGTTCCGTGACAGTCAACTATGGCTACACCTTC.

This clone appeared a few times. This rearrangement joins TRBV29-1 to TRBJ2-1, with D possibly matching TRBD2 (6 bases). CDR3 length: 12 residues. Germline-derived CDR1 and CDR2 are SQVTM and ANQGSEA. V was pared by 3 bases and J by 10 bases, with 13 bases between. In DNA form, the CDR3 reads TGCAGCGTTGACGAGGCGGGAAGAGAGCAGTTCTTC. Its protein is CSVDEAGREQFF.

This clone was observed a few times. The CDR3 here is CSVGGPANTEAFF. CDR3 bases: TGCAGCGTTGGGGGACCGGCGAACACTGAAGCTTTCTTT. The chain employs TRBV29-1 and TRBJ1-1; possible D gene TRBD1, 5 bases. Germline CDR1 reads SQVTM; CDR2 reads ANQGSEA. This CDR3 spans 13 amino acids. The ends were cut back, 4 bases at V and 1 base at J, with 10 bases in the middle.